This T cell receptor beta chain was sequenced for a study of T cell responses to AZD1222 COVID-19 vaccine. Findings and caveats of the study: Baseline serostatus was positive in only a handful of AZD1222 recipients. Two doses of AZD1222 preceded a rise in Spike-specific TCR breadth and depth.

Profiling relied on immunoSEQ multiplex PCR, and the TCRdb table lists in-frame clones only, not all of them. The sample has 130,000 or so clones, around 89% seen once. This CDR3 has 16 amino acids. Per the germline V gene, CDR1 is SGDLS and CDR2 is YYNGEE. Trimming at V came to 3 bases and at J to 3 bases, leaving 9 bases not matched to a gene. Of note for this clone: No antigen is known for it.

The V gene is TRBV9, the J gene TRBJ2-1, with 7 bases identical to TRBD1. The sequenced sample was peripheral blood, obtained on day 0 of MenACWY control vaccination. This receptor was taken from an adult in good health. As DNA, the CDR3 is TGTGCCAGCAGCGGTTCCGGGACAGTGGGCTACAATGAGCAGTTCTTC. This codes for CASSGSGTVGYNEQFF.